These T cell receptor beta chains were read from a single sample in a study of OX40 agonist ivuxolimab in advanced cancers. The table came from immunoSEQ multiplex PCR; TCRdb's copy has only in-frame clones and leaves some out. The sample lists over 25,000 clones; approximately 85% were seen once. Source: CD4+ or CD8+ T cells sorted from blood, taken in a trial of the OX40 agonist ivuxolimab. The receptor source for this set is an adult with an advanced solid tumor such as melanoma, head and neck, liver or kidney cancer. Both conserved end residues are part of each CDR3. Each record gives: clone size, D gene, J gene, V gene, CDR3 DNA, CDR3 protein. D genes are given only for firm matches. Not all rows give a size; the values are once, few, many and, for expanded clones, a class.

NA | TRBD1 | TRBJ1-5 | TRBV6-1 | TGTGCCAGCAGTGAAACGACAGGGGGCAATCAGCCCCAGCATTTT | CASSETTGGNQPQHF
NA | NA | TRBJ1-6 | TRBV27 | TGTGCCAGCAGCAGAGGAGGCTCACCCCTCCACTTT | CASSRGGSPLHF
NA | NA | TRBJ2-1 | TRBV18 | TGTGCCAGCTCCCCGGCGGGATCCTACAATGAGCAGTTCTTC | CASSPAGSYNEQFF
NA | TRBD1 | TRBJ2-3 | TRBV5-1 | TGCGCCAGCAGCTCTTCCCCCTCGACAGGGGTGGGGACAGATACGCAGTATTTT | CASSSSPSTGVGTDTQYF
NA | NA | TRBJ2-7 | TRBV6-5 | TGTGCCAGCAGTACAGGGTTGTCCTACGAGCAGTACTTC | CASSTGLSYEQYF
NA | NA | TRBJ1-1 | TRBV4-1 | TGCGCCAGCAGCCAAGCCGAAGGACTTAACACTGAAGCTTTCTTT | CASSQAEGLNTEAFF
NA | TRBD2 | TRBJ2-7 | TRBV28 | TGTGCCAGCACCGGGACTAGCGGGAGAGGATTAGGGTACTTC | CASTGTSGRGLGYF
NA | NA | TRBJ1-5 | TRBV2 | TGTGCCAGCAGTGTTGTGATCTACGCTCAGCCCCAGCATTTT | CASSVVIYAQPQHF
NA | NA | TRBJ2-7 | TRBV6-1 | TGTGCCAGCATTCTTGTAGGGGGCGAGCAGTACTTC | CASILVGGEQYF
once | NA | TRBJ2-7 | TRBV28 | TGTGCCAGCAGTTCCCAGGGACCGGTTTACGAGCAGTACTTC | CASSSQGPVYEQYF
NA | TRBD2 | TRBJ2-7 | TRBV27 | TGTGCCAGCAGTTTGGTTCACGGGAGGGATTCGTCCTACGAGCAGTACTTC | CASSLVHGRDSSYEQYF
NA | TRBD2 | TRBJ2-3 | TRBV28 | TGTGCCAGCAGGAGGACTAGCGGGAGAGCAGATACGCAGTATTTT | CASRRTSGRADTQYF